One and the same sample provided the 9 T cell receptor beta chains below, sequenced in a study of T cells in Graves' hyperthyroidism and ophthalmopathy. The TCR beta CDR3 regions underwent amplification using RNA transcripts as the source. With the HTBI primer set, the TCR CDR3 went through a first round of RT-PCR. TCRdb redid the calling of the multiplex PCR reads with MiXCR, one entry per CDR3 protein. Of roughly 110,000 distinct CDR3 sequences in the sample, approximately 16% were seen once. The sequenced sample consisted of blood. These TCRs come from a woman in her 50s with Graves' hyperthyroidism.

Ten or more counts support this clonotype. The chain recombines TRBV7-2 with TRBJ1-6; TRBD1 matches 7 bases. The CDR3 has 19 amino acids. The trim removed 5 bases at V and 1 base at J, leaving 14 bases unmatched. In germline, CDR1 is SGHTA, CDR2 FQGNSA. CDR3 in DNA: TGTGCCAGCAGCCGACAGGGACTAGCTTCCGATTCCTATAATTCACCCCTCCACTTT. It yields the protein CASSRQGLASDSYNSPLHF.

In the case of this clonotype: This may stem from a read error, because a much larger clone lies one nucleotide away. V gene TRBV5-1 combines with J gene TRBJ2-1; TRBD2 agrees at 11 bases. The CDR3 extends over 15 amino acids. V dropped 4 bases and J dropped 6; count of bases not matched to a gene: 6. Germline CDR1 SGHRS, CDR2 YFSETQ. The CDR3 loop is CASSPGLAASNEQFF. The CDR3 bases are TGCGCCAGCAGCCCGGGACTAGCGGCCTCCAATGAGCAGTTCTTC.

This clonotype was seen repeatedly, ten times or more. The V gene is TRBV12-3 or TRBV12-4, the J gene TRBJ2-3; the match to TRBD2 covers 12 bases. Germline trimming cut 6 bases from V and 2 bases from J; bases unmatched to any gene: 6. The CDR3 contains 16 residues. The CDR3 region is CASSSWTSGTTDTQYF. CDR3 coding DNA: TGTGCCAGCAGCTCCTGGACTAGCGGGACCACAGATACGCAGTATTTT.

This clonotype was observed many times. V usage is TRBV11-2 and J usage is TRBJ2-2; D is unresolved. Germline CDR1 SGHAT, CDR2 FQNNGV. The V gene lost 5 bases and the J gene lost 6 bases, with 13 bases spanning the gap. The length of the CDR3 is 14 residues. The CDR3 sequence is CASSPYLLAGELFF. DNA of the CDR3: TGTGCCAGCAGCCCCTATCTGTTGGCCGGGGAGCTGTTTTTT.

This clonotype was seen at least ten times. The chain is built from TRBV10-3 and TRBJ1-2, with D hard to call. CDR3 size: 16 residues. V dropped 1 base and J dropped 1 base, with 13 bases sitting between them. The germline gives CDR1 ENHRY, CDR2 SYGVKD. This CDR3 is CAISEYHQAGNYGYTF. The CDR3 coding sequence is TGTGCCATCAGTGAGTACCATCAAGCCGGTAACTATGGCTACACCTTC.

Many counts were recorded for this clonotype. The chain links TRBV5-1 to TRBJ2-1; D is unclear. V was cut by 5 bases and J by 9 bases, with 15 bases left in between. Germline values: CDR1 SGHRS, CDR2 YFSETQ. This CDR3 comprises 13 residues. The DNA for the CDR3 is TGCGCCAGCAGTTGGGGTTCCCCCGGTGAGCAGTTCTTC. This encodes CASSWGSPGEQFF.

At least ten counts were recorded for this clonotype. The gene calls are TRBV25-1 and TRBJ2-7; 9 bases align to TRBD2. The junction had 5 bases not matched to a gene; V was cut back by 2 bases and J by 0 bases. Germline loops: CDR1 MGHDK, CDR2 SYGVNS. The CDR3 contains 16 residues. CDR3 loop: CASSEKASGASYEQYV. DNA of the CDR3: TGTGCCAGCAGTGAAAAGGCTAGCGGGGCCTCCTACGAGCAGTACGTC.

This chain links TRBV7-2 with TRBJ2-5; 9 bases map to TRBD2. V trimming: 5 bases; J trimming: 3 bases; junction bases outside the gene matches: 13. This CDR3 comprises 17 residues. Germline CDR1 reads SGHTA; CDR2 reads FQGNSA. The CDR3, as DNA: TGTGCCAGCAGCGTCCGCGGGGGGGCCGTGGCAAAAGAGACCCAGTACTTC. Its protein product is CASSVRGGAVAKETQYF.

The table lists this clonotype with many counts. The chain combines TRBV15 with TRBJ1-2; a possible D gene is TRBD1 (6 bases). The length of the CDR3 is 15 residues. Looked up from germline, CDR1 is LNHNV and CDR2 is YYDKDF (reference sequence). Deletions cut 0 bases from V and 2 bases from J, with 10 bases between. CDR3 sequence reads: CATSRDRGTNYGYTF. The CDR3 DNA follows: TGTGCCACCAGCAGAGATCGCGGGACAAACTATGGCTACACCTTC.